This TCR beta chain was retrieved from a study of T cell responses to AZD1222 COVID-19 vaccine. Study-wide findings and caveats: Reports say nearly half of spike-specific TCRs go after unmutated variant regions. The donor cohort was predominantly white British with a female majority, and clonal diversity may have been underestimated.

Remarks on this clone: The antigen is not known.

Profiling relied on immunoSEQ multiplex PCR, and the TCRdb table lists in-frame clones only, not all of them. The data contain around 100,000 clones, 80% to 95% of them singletons. The V segment lost 5 bases and the J segment 5 bases; nucleotides outside the gene matches: 12. The CDR3 has 16 residues. The germline V gene encodes CDR1 LNHDA and CDR2 SQIVND (reference sequence). This receptor was taken from an adult in good health. The input for sequencing was peripheral blood, taken on day 0 of AZD1222 vaccination. This chain connects TRBV19 to TRBJ2-7; 10 bases agree with TRBD1. CDR3 in amino acids: CASSSVRGQGKDEQYF. The CDR3 nucleotides are TGTGCCAGTAGTTCCGTCCGGGGACAGGGGAAGGACGAGCAGTACTTC.